This T cell receptor (beta chain) comes out of a study of T-cell reconstitution after alpha-beta-depleted transplantation in children. This clonotype occurred a few times. Its antigen is unidentified. Unique molecular identifiers featured in how the TCRbeta library was prepared. TCRdb called the PCR reads again in MiXCR, with one record for every CDR3 protein. The profile covers roughly 350,000 distinct CDR3 sequences, with about 17% appearing a single time and 35% to 50% taken by the ten largest. Trimming took off 6 bases at V and 3 bases at J, with 15 bases between the two ends. This CDR3 comprises 15 residues. CDR1 is LNHDA, CDR2 SQIVND, per germline (reference sequence). General study results and limits: After transplant, high TCRbeta diversity at day 60 in some patients arose from surviving recipient T cells and thymic progenitors. The study reportedly traced alpha-beta T cells about two months after transplant to several hundred expanded graft clones. Among T cells one year after transplant, newly produced cells accounted for most counts and diversity.

This sequence was found in a male patient aged 2-9 years who had a stem cell transplant for acute lymphoblastic leukemia, so the T cells may come from the graft donor. The material sequenced was PBMCs, mostly from graft donor cells, taken 360 days after TCRalphabeta/CD19-depleted stem cell transplant. The chain couples TRBV19 to TRBJ2-1; perhaps TRBD1 as D (5 bases). This CDR3 reads CASRSREGYYNEQFF. In DNA form, the CDR3 reads TGTGCCAGTAGGAGCAGGGAAGGGTACTACAATGAGCAGTTCTTC. Looking up the rest from reference TRBV19 and TRBJ2-1 gives the full variable domain: DGGITQSPKYLFRKEGQNVTLSCEQNLNHDAMYWYRQDPGQGLRLIYYSQIVNDFQKGDIAEGYSVSREKKESFPLTVTSAQKNPTAFYLCASRSREGYYNEQFFGPGTRLTVL.